This is a list of T cell receptor beta chains from one sample in a study of T cells after yellow fever vaccination. TCRdb reprocessed the 5' RACE reads via MiXCR and lists one record per CDR3 protein. Of hundreds of thousands of distinct CDR3 sequences listed, about 3.5% are singletons. This material consisted of PBMCs, taken on the day of the yellow fever booster vaccination. All receptors come from a man aged 18 to 35 who received the YFV17D yellow fever vaccine. Each CDR3 is given with its conserved first and last residue. Fields, in order: CDR3 DNA, CDR3 protein, V gene, clone size, J gene, D gene. A D gene is named only where the DNA matches it firmly. Rows may omit the clone size; those that give it use once, few, many or a size class.

CDR3nt: TGTGCCAGCAGTCCCTCGCCCGGGATTCAAGAGACCCAGTACTTC; CDR3aa: CASSPSPGIQETQYF; v_gene: TRBV28; abundance: many; j_gene: TRBJ2-5; d_gene: -
CDR3nt: TGTGCCAGCAGCTTAGATCGCATCCTAGATACGCAGTATTTT; CDR3aa: CASSLDRILDTQYF; v_gene: TRBV7-2; abundance: many; j_gene: TRBJ2-3; d_gene: -
CDR3nt: TGTGCCAGCAGCTCCGGACAGGCTACAGATACGCAGTATTTT; CDR3aa: CASSSGQATDTQYF; v_gene: TRBV7-7; abundance: many; j_gene: TRBJ2-3; d_gene: TRBD1
CDR3nt: TGTGCCAGCAGTTCATCGGGACTAGCAATAGCGGGTGAGCAGTTCTTC; CDR3aa: CASSSSGLAIAGEQFF; v_gene: TRBV6-2/TRBV6-3; abundance: -; j_gene: TRBJ2-1; d_gene: TRBD2
CDR3nt: TGTGCCATCGCCGCGGGTTTAGCGGGGGGATCCAGAGATACGCAGTATTTT; CDR3aa: CAIAAGLAGGSRDTQYF; v_gene: TRBV10-3; abundance: many; j_gene: TRBJ2-3; d_gene: TRBD2
CDR3nt: TGTGCCAGCAGCATGACAGGGACCCCCCTGAACTATGGCTACACCTTC; CDR3aa: CASSMTGTPLNYGYTF; v_gene: TRBV5-5; abundance: -; j_gene: TRBJ1-2; d_gene: TRBD1
CDR3nt: TGTGCCAGCAGCTTACGGACAGGGGGGAGCACTGAAGCTTTCTTT; CDR3aa: CASSLRTGGSTEAFF; v_gene: TRBV11-2; abundance: -; j_gene: TRBJ1-1; d_gene: TRBD1
CDR3nt: TGTGCCAGCAGGGACAACTACGAGCAGTACTTC; CDR3aa: CASRDNYEQYF; v_gene: TRBV6-4; abundance: many; j_gene: TRBJ2-7; d_gene: -
CDR3nt: TGCAGTGCTAGATCCGACCTCCTAACAGGAGCCTACGAGCAGTACTTC; CDR3aa: CSARSDLLTGAYEQYF; v_gene: TRBV20-1; abundance: many; j_gene: TRBJ2-7; d_gene: -
CDR3nt: TGTGCCAGCTCACCACCGCCAGGGGCGAACTATGGCTACACCTTC; CDR3aa: CASSPPPGANYGYTF; v_gene: TRBV18; abundance: many; j_gene: TRBJ1-2; d_gene: -
CDR3nt: TGCGCCAGCAGCTTCGGACTAGCGGGGAGCACAGATACGCAGTATTTT; CDR3aa: CASSFGLAGSTDTQYF; v_gene: TRBV5-1; abundance: -; j_gene: TRBJ2-3; d_gene: TRBD2